This T cell receptor beta chain was observed in a study of blood T cell repertoires in COVID-19. This CDR3 is 16 amino acids long. With V trimmed by 4 bases and J by 4 bases, 12 bases remained unmatched. Germline CDR1 and CDR2: SGDLS and YYNGEE. The method was immunoSEQ multiplex PCR; TCRdb's version includes in-frame clones alone and lacks a portion of them. The table records 200,000 to 250,000 clones, about 91% of them present only once. The chain is built from TRBV9 and TRBJ1-2, with 8 bases fitting TRBD1. Sequenced material: peripheral blood. This sequence was found in a man aged 18 to 29 with active or convalescent COVID-19. Written as DNA, the CDR3 is TGTGCCAGCAGCAGACATTTGGGACAGGAATCCTATGGCTACACCTTC. This codes for CASSRHLGQESYGYTF. Full variable domain (outside the CDR3, taken from reference TRBV9 and TRBJ1-2): DSGVTQTPKHLITATGQRVTLRCSPRSGDLSVYWYQQSLDQGLQFLIQYYNGEERAKGNILERFSAQQFPDLHSELNLSSLELGDSALYFCASSRHLGQESYGYTFGSGTRLTVV.